The present TCR beta chain was sequenced within a study of tumor T cells in aggressive B-cell lymphoma (dated by TCRdb to 2015 to 2018). The germline V gene (reference sequence) gives CDR1 as SEHNR and CDR2 as FQNEAQ. The CDR3 contains 15 residues, cysteine and phenylalanine counted. Just the 45-base CDR3 DNA is kept, in frame starting at base 1. V loses 3 bases at its end and J loses 3 bases; junction bases beyond the gene matches: 3. The library was produced with the immunoSEQ multiplex PCR assay. Drawn from immuneACCESS, this table holds only the in-frame rearrangements with V and J called that TCRdb kept. Clones are partly lost; checked studies trace under half to an unresolved V gene and leave the rest unexplained. This sample lists about 860 clones; around 65% were detected once. Around 21% of the sample lies in the top ten. In its sample, this clone was seen a few times. What this receptor recognizes is not known. No base-level quality is on record; no much larger clone is a single base apart.

The clonotype was recovered from an adult with diffuse large B cell lymphoma. The receptor chain draws on TRBV7-9 and TRBJ2-2; TRBD1 fits 8 bases in the junction. Sequencing input: tumor tissue. In nucleotide form, the sequence is TGTGCCAGCAGCTTCGACAGGGGTGACACCGGGGAGCTGTTTTTT. It specifies CASSFDRGDTGELFF. This CDR3, with the reference TRBV7-9 and TRBJ2-2 proteins standing in past its ends, gives the full variable domain DTGVSQNPRHKITKRGQNVTFRCDPISEHNRLYWYRQTLGQGPEFLTYFQNEAQLEKSRLLSDRFSAERPKGSFSTLEIQRTEQGDSAMYLCASSFDRGDTGELFFGEGSRLTVL.